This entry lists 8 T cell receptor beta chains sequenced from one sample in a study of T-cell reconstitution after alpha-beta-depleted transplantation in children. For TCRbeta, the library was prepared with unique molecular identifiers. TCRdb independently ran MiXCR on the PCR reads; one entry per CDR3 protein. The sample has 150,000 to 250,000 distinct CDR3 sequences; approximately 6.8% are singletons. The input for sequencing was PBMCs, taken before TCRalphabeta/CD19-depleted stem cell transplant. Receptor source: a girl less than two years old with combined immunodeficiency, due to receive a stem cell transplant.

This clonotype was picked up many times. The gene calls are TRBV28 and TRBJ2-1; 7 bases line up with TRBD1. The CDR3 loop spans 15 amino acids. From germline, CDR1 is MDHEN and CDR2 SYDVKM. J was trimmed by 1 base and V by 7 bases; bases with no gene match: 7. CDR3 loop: CASISGTVSYNEQFF. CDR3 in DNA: TGTGCCAGCATATCTGGGACAGTATCCTACAATGAGCAGTTCTTC.

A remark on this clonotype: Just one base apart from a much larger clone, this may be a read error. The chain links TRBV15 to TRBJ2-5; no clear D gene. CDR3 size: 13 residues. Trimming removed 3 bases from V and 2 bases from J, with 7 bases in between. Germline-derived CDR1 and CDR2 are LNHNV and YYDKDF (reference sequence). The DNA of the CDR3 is TGTGCCACCAGCAGCCTCCATCAAGAGACCCAGTACTTC. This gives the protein CATSSLHQETQYF. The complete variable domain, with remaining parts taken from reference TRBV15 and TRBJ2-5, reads DAMVIQNPRYQVTQFGKPVTLSCSQTLNHNVMYWYQQKSSQAPKLLFHYYDKDFNNEADTPDNFQSRRPNTSFCFLDIRSPGLGDTAMYLCATSSLHQETQYFGPGTRLLVL.

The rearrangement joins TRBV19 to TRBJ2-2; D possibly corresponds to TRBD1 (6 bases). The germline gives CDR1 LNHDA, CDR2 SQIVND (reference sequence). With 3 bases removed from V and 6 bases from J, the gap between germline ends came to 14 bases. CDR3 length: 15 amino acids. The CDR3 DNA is TGTGCCAGTAGTATCTGGCAGGGGAAGGCCGGGGAGCTGTTTTTT. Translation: CASSIWQGKAGELFF. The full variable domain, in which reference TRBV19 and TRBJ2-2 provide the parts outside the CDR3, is DGGITQSPKYLFRKEGQNVTLSCEQNLNHDAMYWYRQDPGQGLRLIYYSQIVNDFQKGDIAEGYSVSREKKESFPLTVTSAQKNPTAFYLCASSIWQGKAGELFFGEGSRLTVL.

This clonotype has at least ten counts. The CDR3 is CASSPPSPLPDEQYF. CDR3 nucleotides: TGCGCCAGCAGCCCCCCGTCACCCCTACCGGACGAGCAGTACTTC. The J gene is TRBJ2-7, the V gene TRBV5-1; D unresolved. Trimming cost V 4 bases and J 5 bases, with 19 bases left between them. The CDR3 length is 15 residues. Germline V gene lookup returns CDR1 SGHRS and CDR2 YFSETQ.

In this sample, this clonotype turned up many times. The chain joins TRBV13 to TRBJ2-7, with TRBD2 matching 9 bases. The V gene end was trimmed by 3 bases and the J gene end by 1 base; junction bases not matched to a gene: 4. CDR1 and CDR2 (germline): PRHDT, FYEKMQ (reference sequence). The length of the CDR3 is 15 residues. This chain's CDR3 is CASSLGLAKSYEQYF. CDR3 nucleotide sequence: TGTGCCAGCAGCTTGGGACTAGCCAAGTCCTACGAGCAGTACTTC. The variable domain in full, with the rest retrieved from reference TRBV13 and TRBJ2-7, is AAGVIQSPRHLIKEKRETATLKCYPIPRHDTVYWYQQGPGQDPQFLISFYEKMQSDKGSIPDRFSAQQFSDYHSELNMSSLELGDSALYFCASSLGLAKSYEQYFGPGTRLTVT.

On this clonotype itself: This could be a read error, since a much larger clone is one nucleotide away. CDR3 loop: CSVAGGAGANVLTF. The DNA of the CDR3 is TGCAGCGTTGCAGGGGGAGCTGGGGCCAACGTCCTGACTTTC. This sequence joins TRBV29-1 and TRBJ2-6; 7 bases fit TRBD1. Germline V lookup: CDR1 SQVTM, CDR2 ANQGSEA. CDR3 size: 14 residues. V lost 4 bases, J lost 2 bases, and 2 bases stayed unmatched.

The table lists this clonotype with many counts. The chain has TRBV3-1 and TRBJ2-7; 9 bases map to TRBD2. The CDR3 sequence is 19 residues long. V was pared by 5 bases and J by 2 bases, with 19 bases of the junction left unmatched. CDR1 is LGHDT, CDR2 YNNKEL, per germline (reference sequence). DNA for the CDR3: TGTGCCAGCAGCGCCACCCCGGGACTAGCCAAAAAGTCCACCTACGAGCAGTACTTC. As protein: CASSATPGLAKKSTYEQYF.

The CDR3 coding sequence is TGCAGCGTCGGCCCATTGGACTACCAAGAGACCCAGTACTTC. Protein sequence: CSVGPLDYQETQYF. The chain employs TRBV29-1 and TRBJ2-5; possibly TRBD2 for D (5 bases). The V gene's germline CDR1 is SQVTM and CDR2 ANQGSEA. This CDR3 spans 14 amino acids. The germline V and J ends were trimmed by 6 bases and 0 bases, with 14 bases remaining between them.